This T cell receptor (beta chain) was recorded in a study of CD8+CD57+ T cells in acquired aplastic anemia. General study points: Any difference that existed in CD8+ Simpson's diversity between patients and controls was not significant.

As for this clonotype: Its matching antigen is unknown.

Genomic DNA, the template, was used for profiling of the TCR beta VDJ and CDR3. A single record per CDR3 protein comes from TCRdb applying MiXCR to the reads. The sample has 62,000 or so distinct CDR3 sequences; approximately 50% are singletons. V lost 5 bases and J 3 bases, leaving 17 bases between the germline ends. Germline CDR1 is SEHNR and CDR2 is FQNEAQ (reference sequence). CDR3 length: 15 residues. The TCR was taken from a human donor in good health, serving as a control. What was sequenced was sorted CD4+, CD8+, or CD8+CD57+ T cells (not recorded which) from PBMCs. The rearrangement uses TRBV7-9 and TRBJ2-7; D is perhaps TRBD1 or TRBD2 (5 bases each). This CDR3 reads CASSPTQGPHYEQYF. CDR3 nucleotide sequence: TGTGCCAGCAGCCCAACCCAGGGACCTCACTACGAGCAGTACTTC. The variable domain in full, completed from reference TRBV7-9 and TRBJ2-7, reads DTGVSQNPRHKITKRGQNVTFRCDPISEHNRLYWYRQTLGQGPEFLTYFQNEAQLEKSRLLSDRFSAERPKGSFSTLEIQRTEQGDSAMYLCASSPTQGPHYEQYFGPGTRLTVT.